The 23 T cell receptor beta chains in this list originate from one sample, sequenced in a study of Ad26.COV2.S vaccination and SARS-CoV-2 variants. Only in-frame clones appear in the TCRdb table, and some are missing; sequencing was by immunoSEQ multiplex PCR. The table records about 350,000 clones, roughly 90% of them present only once. Sample treatment: 19 received Ad26.COV2.S at low or high dose, single or two shots; 5 received placebo; per-sample allocation not given. Day 63 after the first vaccine or placebo injection was the time point for sampling. Sequenced material: peripheral blood, taken in a trial of Ad26.COV2.S vaccine versus placebo. The receptors originated from a person between 18 and 65 years old who received the Ad26.COV2.S COVID-19 vaccine or a placebo.

A note on this clone: The sample has other DNA sequences that encode this CDR3 too. Written as DNA, the CDR3 is TGTGCCAGCAGCGTGGGACTAGCGGGTTACAATGAGCAGTTCTTC. It codes for CASSVGLAGYNEQFF. The rearrangement joins TRBV9 to TRBJ2-1; 12 nucleotides align to TRBD2. Germline V CDR1 and CDR2: SGDLS, YYNGEE. This CDR3 comprises 15 residues. V lost 2 bases to trimming and J lost 4 bases; unmatched junction nucleotides: 1.

The J gene is TRBJ1-3, the V gene TRBV3-1 (or the pseudogene TRBV3-2); TRBD1 agrees at 9 bases. Per germline, CDR1 LGHDT and CDR2 YNNKEL (reference sequence). J gave up 0 bases and V 2 bases, and 11 bases lay outside the gene matches. The CDR3 loop spans 19 amino acids. This CDR3 reads CASSQPGQGAYFSGNTIYF. The CDR3 nucleotides are TGTGCCAGCAGCCAACCGGGACAGGGTGCCTATTTCTCTGGAAACACCATATATTTT.

The chain couples TRBV11-2 to TRBJ2-3; 12 bases are shared with TRBD2. In germline, CDR1 is SGHAT, CDR2 FQNNGV. The CDR3 runs 17 residues. V was clipped by 6 bases and J by 2 bases; unmatched bases: 9. The CDR3 loop is CASRKRLAGDLTDTQYF. CDR3 DNA: TGTGCCAGCAGGAAAAGACTAGCGGGGGACCTCACAGATACGCAGTATTTT.

The chain couples TRBV5-1 to TRBJ2-2; 9 nucleotides align to TRBD1. This CDR3 contains 16 residues. Germline CDR1 reads SGHRS; CDR2 reads YFSETQ. J gave up 3 bases and V 0 bases, and 3 bases lay outside the gene matches. The CDR3 region is CASSLGGQGYTGELFF. CDR3 bases: TGCGCCAGCAGCTTGGGGGGACAGGGATACACCGGGGAGCTGTTTTTT.

The chain combines TRBV7-3 with TRBJ2-7; D gene unclear. This CDR3 is built from 14 residues. The V gene lost 0 bases and the J gene lost 0 bases, with 6 bases spanning the gap. Looked up from germline, CDR1 is SGHTA and CDR2 is FQGTGA. The CDR3 loop is CASSLTESSYEQYF. CDR3 DNA: TGTGCCAGCAGCTTAACGGAGAGCTCCTACGAGCAGTACTTC.

This clone was detected a few times. The genes are TRBV16 and TRBJ2-7; D could derive from TRBD1 or TRBD2 (5 bases each). Germline V lookup: CDR1 KGHSY, CDR2 FQNENV. This CDR3 has 15 residues. Trimming took off 0 bases at V and 2 bases at J, with 11 bases between the two ends. The CDR3 region has the DNA TGTGCCAGCAGCCAATCCGGGACGGAGACCTACGAGCAGTACTTC. It translates to CASSQSGTETYEQYF.

The V call is TRBV4-3, the J call TRBJ1-2; possibly TRBD1 for D (6 bases). The length of the CDR3 is 14 residues. CDR1 LGHNA and CDR2 YSLEER come from the germline V gene. The ends were cut back, 1 base at V and 8 bases at J, with 14 bases in the middle. The CDR3 spells CASSQVQGSVGYTF. The CDR3 DNA is TGCGCCAGCAGCCAAGTACAGGGATCAGTCGGCTACACCTTC.

The table lists this clone with a count of one. The chain couples TRBV6-2 or TRBV6-3 to TRBJ2-4, with D perhaps matching TRBD1 (5 bases). Trimming stripped 7 bases from V and 0 bases from J, with 22 bases between. Germline V gives CDR1 MNHEY, CDR2 SVGEGT. CDR3 length: 18 residues. The chain's CDR3 is CASTPLNTGLLAKNIQYF. The CDR3 region has the DNA TGTGCCAGCACCCCACTAAATACAGGATTACTAGCCAAAAACATTCAGTACTTC.

This clone has a single count. For the CDR3, the DNA is TGTGCCAGCTCACCGGACGGGAATCAGCCCCAGCATTTT. Its translation is CASSPDGNQPQHF. This chain uses TRBV18 with TRBJ1-5; D is unresolved. Trimming cost V 3 bases and J 4 bases, with 7 bases left between them. Per the germline V gene, CDR1 is KGHSH and CDR2 is LQKENI. This CDR3 region has 13 residues.

This clone was observed a handful of times. The chain carries TRBV12-3 or TRBV12-4 and TRBJ1-5, with D perhaps matching TRBD1 (5 bases). V was pared by 3 bases and J by 2 bases, with 5 bases between. The CDR3 runs to 13 residues. The chain's CDR3 is CASSLTGNQPQHF. CDR3 bases: TGTGCCAGCAGTTTGACAGGCAATCAGCCCCAGCATTTT.

The chain links TRBV6-6 to TRBJ1-6; D is possibly TRBD1 (5 bases). V lost 4 bases, J lost 0 bases, and 10 bases lay in between. Germline V gene sequence: CDR1 MNHNY, CDR2 SVGAGI (reference sequence). The CDR3 sequence is 16 residues long. CDR3 DNA sequence: TGTGCCAGCAGTTCCTCGGGGGGCTCCTATAATTCACCCCTCCACTTT. This sequence encodes CASSSSGGSYNSPLHF.

The V call is TRBV19, the J call TRBJ2-1; TRBD2 matches 9 bases. This CDR3 is built from 16 residues. CDR1 is LNHDA and CDR2 is SQIVND in the germline V gene (reference sequence). Trimming at V came to 4 bases and at J to 3 bases, leaving 7 bases not matched to a gene. CDR3 bases: TGTGCCAGTAGTACGATGGCGGGAGGGGGCTACAATGAGCAGTTCTTC. This encodes CASSTMAGGGYNEQFF.

The V and J genes are TRBV7-2 and TRBJ1-2; tentatively, D is TRBD1 (6 bases). The CDR3 totals 14 residues. Germline assignment: CDR1 SGHTA and CDR2 FQGNSA. V was cut by 2 bases and J by 3 bases, with 10 bases left in between. The CDR3 coding sequence is TGTGCCAGCAGCTTATCGACAGGCTACTATGGCTACACCTTC. Translation gives CASSLSTGYYGYTF.

This sequence joins TRBV10-2 and TRBJ1-5; possibly TRBD1 for D (6 bases). Germline V gene lookup returns CDR1 WSHSY and CDR2 SAAADI. This CDR3 comprises 19 residues. Trimming cost V 1 base and J 1 base, with 20 bases left between them. The CDR3: CASSEWGPQDPLSNQPQHF. The CDR3 bases are TGCGCCAGCAGTGAGTGGGGGCCTCAGGACCCTTTAAGCAATCAGCCCCAGCATTTT.

V usage is TRBV19 and J usage is TRBJ1-2, with 7 bases fitting TRBD1. V was clipped by 8 bases and J by 4 bases; unmatched bases: 10. CDR1 is LNHDA and CDR2 is SQIVND in the germline V gene (reference sequence). The CDR3 covers 14 residues. CDR3 sequence: CASRTLTGSYGYTF. The CDR3, as DNA: TGTGCCAGTCGGACCCTGACAGGGAGCTATGGCTACACCTTC.

The table lists this clone with a count of one. The chain is built from TRBV29-1 and TRBJ1-2; D is unclear. Per the germline V gene, CDR1 is SQVTM and CDR2 is ANQGSEA. The CDR3 is made up of 12 amino acids. Trimming took 5 bases from V and 1 from J, leaving 8 bases between them. In nucleotides, the CDR3 is TGCAGCGTTACAGACAATAACTATGGCTACACCTTC. Amino acids: CSVTDNNYGYTF.

J is TRBJ2-7 and V is TRBV7-2; D is unresolved. Trimming took 1 base from V and 2 from J, leaving 12 bases between them. This CDR3 has 15 residues. The V gene's germline CDR1 is SGHTA and CDR2 FQGNSA. DNA of the CDR3: TGTGCCAGCAGCTTAGATTCCCCAGGTCCCTACGAGCAGTACTTC. Translation gives CASSLDSPGPYEQYF.

The V gene is TRBV3-1 (or the pseudogene TRBV3-2), the J gene TRBJ2-7; possibly TRBD2 for D (6 bases). In germline, CDR1 is LGHDT, CDR2 YNNKEL (reference sequence). The CDR3 totals 16 residues. V was trimmed by 6 bases and J by 2 bases, leaving 20 bases between them. CDR3 nucleotides: TGTGCCAGCAGGGAAGCTGGAGGGGCGCGGGCCTACGAGCAGTACTTC. Its translation is CASREAGGARAYEQYF.

This rearrangement joins TRBV7-3 to TRBJ1-3; no clear D gene. V was trimmed by 5 bases and J by 8 bases, leaving 25 bases between them. Looked up from germline, CDR1 is SGHTA and CDR2 is FQGTGA. The CDR3 is 17 residues long. The CDR3: CASSPHSANGSLDTIYF. The CDR3 nucleotides read TGTGCCAGCAGCCCACATTCCGCGAACGGGAGTTTGGACACCATATATTTT. Variable domain in full (rest from reference TRBV7-3 and TRBJ1-3): GAGVSQTPSNKVTEKGKYVELRCDPISGHTALYWYRQSLGQGPEFLIYFQGTGAADDSGLPNDRFFAVRPEGSVSTLKIQRTERGDSAVYLCASSPHSANGSLDTIYFGEGSWLTVV.

This clone has a single count. The genes are TRBV18 and TRBJ2-1, with TRBD2 matching over 10 bases. Germline V gives CDR1 KGHSH, CDR2 LQKENI. This CDR3 has 15 residues. With V trimmed by 5 bases and J by 5 bases, 6 bases remained unmatched. In DNA form, the CDR3 reads TGTGCCAGCTCATTAAGCGGGAGGGCGAACAATGAGCAGTTCTTC. It codes for CASSLSGRANNEQFF.

The chain employs TRBV6-5 and TRBJ2-7; D call uncertain. Trimming removed 2 bases from V and 0 bases from J, with 5 bases in between. Germline V gene lookup returns CDR1 MNHEY and CDR2 SVGAGI. The CDR3 has 13 residues. The CDR3 spells CASSYKDSYEQYF. Written as DNA, the CDR3 is TGTGCCAGCAGTTACAAGGACTCCTACGAGCAGTACTTC.

The rearrangement links TRBV25-1 to TRBJ1-6; D is possibly TRBD1 (6 bases). Germline CDR1 and CDR2: MGHDK and SYGVNS. Trimming removed 3 bases from V and 8 bases from J, with 11 bases in between. The CDR3 runs 14 residues. The CDR3 coding sequence is TGTGCCAGCAGTGAGGCGGGGGCGCATTCACCCCTCCACTTT. Translated: CASSEAGAHSPLHF.

The genes are TRBV28 and TRBJ2-4; D remains ambiguous. Trimming left V 7 bases short and J 9 bases short, with 19 bases between. The length of the CDR3 is 14 residues. Germline V gene sequence: CDR1 MDHEN, CDR2 SYDVKM. The CDR3 reads CASISQSGTGIQYF. Here the CDR3 DNA reads TGTGCCAGCATCTCCCAATCAGGTACCGGCATTCAGTACTTC. Supplemented by reference TRBV28 and TRBJ2-4, the full variable domain reads DVKVTQSSRYLVKRTGEKVFLECVQDMDHENMFWYRQDPGLGLRLIYFSYDVKMKEKGDIPEGYSVSREKKERFSLILESASTNQTSMYLCASISQSGTGIQYFGAGTRLSVL.